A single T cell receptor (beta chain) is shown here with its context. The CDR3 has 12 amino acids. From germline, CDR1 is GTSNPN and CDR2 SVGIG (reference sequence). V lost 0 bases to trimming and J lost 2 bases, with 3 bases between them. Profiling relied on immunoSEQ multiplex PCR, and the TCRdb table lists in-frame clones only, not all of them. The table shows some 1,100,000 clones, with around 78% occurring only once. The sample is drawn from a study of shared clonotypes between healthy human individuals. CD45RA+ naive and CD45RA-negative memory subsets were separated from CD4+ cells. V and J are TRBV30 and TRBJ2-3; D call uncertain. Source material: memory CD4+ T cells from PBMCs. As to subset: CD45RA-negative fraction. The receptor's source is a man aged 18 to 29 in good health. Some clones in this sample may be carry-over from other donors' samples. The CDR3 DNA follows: TGTGCCTGGAGTGTACCCACAGATACGCAGTATTTT. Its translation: CAWSVPTDTQYF.